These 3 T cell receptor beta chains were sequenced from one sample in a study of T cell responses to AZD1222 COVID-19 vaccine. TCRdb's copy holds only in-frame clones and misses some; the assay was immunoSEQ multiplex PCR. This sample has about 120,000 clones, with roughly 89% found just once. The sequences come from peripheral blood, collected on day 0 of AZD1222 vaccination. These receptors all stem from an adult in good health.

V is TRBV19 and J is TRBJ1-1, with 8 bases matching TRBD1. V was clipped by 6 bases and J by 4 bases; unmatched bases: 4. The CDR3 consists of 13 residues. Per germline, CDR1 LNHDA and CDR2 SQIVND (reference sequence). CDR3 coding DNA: TGTGCCAGTAGAGAAGACAGGGGCACTGAAGCTTTCTTT. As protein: CASREDRGTEAFF.

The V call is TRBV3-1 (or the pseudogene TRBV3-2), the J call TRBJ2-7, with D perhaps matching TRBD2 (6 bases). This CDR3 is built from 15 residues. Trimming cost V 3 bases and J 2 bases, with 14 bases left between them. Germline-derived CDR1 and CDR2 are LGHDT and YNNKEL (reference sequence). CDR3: CASSQGLSGTYEQYF. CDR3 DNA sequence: TGTGCCAGCAGCCAGGGCCTTAGCGGCACCTACGAGCAGTACTTC.

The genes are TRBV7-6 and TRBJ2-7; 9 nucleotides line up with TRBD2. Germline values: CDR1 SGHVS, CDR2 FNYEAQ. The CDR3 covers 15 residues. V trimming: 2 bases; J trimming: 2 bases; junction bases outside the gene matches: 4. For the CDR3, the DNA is TGTGCCAGCAGCTTACGTCTAGCGGGAACCTACGAGCAGTACTTC. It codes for CASSLRLAGTYEQYF. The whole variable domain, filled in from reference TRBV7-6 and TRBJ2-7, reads GAGVSQSPRYKVTKRGQDVALRCDPISGHVSLYWYRQALGQGPEFLTYFNYEAQQDKSGLPNDRFSAERPEGSISTLTIQRTEQRDSAMYRCASSLRLAGTYEQYFGPGTRLTVT.